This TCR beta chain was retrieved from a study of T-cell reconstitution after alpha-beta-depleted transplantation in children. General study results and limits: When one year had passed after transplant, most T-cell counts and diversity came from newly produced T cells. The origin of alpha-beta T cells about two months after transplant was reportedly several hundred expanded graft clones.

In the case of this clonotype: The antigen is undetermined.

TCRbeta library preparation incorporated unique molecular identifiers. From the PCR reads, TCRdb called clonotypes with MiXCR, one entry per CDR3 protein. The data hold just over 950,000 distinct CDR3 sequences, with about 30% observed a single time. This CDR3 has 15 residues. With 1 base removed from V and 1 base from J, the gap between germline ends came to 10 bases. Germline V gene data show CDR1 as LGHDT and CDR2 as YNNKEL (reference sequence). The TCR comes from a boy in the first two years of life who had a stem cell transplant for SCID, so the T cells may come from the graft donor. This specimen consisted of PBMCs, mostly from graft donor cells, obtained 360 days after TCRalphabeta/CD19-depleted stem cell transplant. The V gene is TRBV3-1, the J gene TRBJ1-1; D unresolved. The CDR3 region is CASSQGGFPNTEAFF. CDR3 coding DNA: TGTGCCAGCAGCCAAGGAGGCTTCCCGAACACTGAAGCTTTCTTT.